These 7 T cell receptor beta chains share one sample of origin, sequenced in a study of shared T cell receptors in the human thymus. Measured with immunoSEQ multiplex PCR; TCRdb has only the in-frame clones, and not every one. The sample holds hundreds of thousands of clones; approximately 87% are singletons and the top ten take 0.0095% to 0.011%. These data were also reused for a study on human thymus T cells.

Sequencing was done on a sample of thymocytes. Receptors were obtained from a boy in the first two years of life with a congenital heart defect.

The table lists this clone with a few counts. The DNA for the CDR3 is TGTGCCATCAGTGCTGGCCTACAGACCTTCAATGAGCAGTTCTTC. This codes for CAISAGLQTFNEQFF. The chain recombines TRBV10-3 with TRBJ2-1; D is undetermined. Germline V gene data show CDR1 as ENHRY and CDR2 as SYGVKD. The V and J ends lost 4 bases and 6 bases respectively, with 16 bases between them. This CDR3 region has 15 residues.

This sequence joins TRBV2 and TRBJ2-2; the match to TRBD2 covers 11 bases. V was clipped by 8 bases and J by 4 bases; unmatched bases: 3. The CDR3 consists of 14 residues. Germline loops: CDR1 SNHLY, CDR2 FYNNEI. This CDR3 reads CASSGLAVTGELFF. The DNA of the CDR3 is TGTGCCAGCTCGGGACTAGCGGTCACCGGGGAGCTGTTTTTT.

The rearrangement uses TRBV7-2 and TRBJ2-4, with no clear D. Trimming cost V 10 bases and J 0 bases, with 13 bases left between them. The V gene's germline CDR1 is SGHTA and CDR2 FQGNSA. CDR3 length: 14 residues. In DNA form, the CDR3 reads TGTGCCACCCTTAGTGAGGTAGCCAAAAACATTCAGTACTTC. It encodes CATLSEVAKNIQYF.

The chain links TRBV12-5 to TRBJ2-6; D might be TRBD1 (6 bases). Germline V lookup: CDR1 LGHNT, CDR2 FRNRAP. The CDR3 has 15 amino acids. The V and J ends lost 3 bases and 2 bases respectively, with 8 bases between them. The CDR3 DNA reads TGTGCTAGTGGTTTAAAGGGGGCTGGGGCCAACGTCCTGACTTTC. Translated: CASGLKGAGANVLTF.

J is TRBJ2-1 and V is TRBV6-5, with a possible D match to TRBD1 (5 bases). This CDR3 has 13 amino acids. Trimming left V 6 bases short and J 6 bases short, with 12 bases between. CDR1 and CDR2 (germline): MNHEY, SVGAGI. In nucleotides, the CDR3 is TGTGCCAGCAGCAGGGTCCTCCCCAATGAGCAGTTCTTC. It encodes CASSRVLPNEQFF.

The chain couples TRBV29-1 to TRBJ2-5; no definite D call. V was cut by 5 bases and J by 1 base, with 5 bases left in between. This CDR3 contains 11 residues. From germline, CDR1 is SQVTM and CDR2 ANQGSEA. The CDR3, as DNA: TGCAGCGTTCCGGGCCAAGAGACCCAGTACTTC. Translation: CSVPGQETQYF.

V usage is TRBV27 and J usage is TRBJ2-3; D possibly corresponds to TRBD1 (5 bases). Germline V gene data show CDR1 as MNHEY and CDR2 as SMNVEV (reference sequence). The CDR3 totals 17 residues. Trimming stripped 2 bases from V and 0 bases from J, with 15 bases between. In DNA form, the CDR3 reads TGTGCCAGCAGTTTAAGAGACAGCAGCACTAGCACAGATACGCAGTATTTT. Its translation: CASSLRDSSTSTDTQYF.